Listed below are T cell receptor beta chains from one sample, sequenced in a study of blood T cells in healthy people across ages. TCRdb analysed the 5' RACE reads with MiXCR anew, one entry per CDR3 protein. The sample consists of 1,100,000 or so distinct CDR3 sequences, under 45% of them appearing once. Source material: blood. The receptor set was obtained from a woman aged 60-70 years in good health. Both conserved end residues are part of each CDR3. Fields, in order: CDR3 protein, CDR3 DNA, clone size, J gene, V gene, D gene. The D gene is left open where the match is weak. The size of a clone is reported for some rows only, either as once, few or many, or as a class for expanded clones.

CDR3: CASSQVDRQETQYF
DNA: TGTGCCAGCAGCCAAGTGGACAGACAAGAGACCCAGTACTTC
size: .
J: TRBJ2-5
V: TRBV3-1
D: .

CDR3: CASSPPWAYNSPLHF
DNA: TGCGCCAGCAGCCCACCGTGGGCTTATAATTCACCCCTCCACTTT
size: .
J: TRBJ1-6
V: TRBV4-1
D: .

CDR3: CASSPLDTPHYEQYF
DNA: TGCGCCAGCAGCCCTCTGGACACCCCCCACTACGAGCAGTACTTC
size: few
J: TRBJ2-7
V: TRBV4-1
D: .

CDR3: CASSQALRASSYNEQFF
DNA: TGCGCCAGCAGCCAGGCATTGAGGGCTAGCTCCTACAATGAGCAGTTCTTC
size: once
J: TRBJ2-1
V: TRBV4-3
D: .

CDR3: CASSLSKQTQYF
DNA: TGTGCCAGCAGTTTATCGAAGCAGACCCAGTACTTC
size: few
J: TRBJ2-5
V: TRBV28
D: .

CDR3: CASLSSRENTGELFF
DNA: TGTGCCAGCCTGTCCTCCAGGGAGAACACCGGGGAGCTGTTTTTT
size: .
J: TRBJ2-2
V: TRBV2
D: .

CDR3: CASSVTNNSPLHF
DNA: TGTGCCAGCAGCGTAACGAATAATTCACCCCTCCACTTT
size: few
J: TRBJ1-6
V: TRBV9
D: .

CDR3: CASSDGTNYGYTF
DNA: TGTGCCAGCAGTGACGGGACTAACTATGGCTACACCTTC
size: .
J: TRBJ1-2
V: TRBV6-5
D: .

CDR3: CASSEFGGAKTQYF
DNA: TGTGCCAGCAGTGAATTTGGGGGCGCGAAGACCCAGTACTTC
size: few
J: TRBJ2-5
V: TRBV25-1
D: .

CDR3: CSVGVSSYEQYF
DNA: TGCAGCGTTGGTGTGAGCTCCTACGAGCAGTACTTC
size: .
J: TRBJ2-7
V: TRBV29-1
D: .

CDR3: CASILWDSQGTGELFF
DNA: TGTGCCAGCATATTGTGGGACAGCCAGGGGACCGGGGAGCTGTTTTTT
size: once
J: TRBJ2-2
V: TRBV27
D: TRBD1

CDR3: CASSGTGGFYEQYF
DNA: TGTGCCAGCAGTGGGACAGGGGGCTTCTACGAGCAGTACTTC
size: .
J: TRBJ2-7
V: TRBV27
D: TRBD1

CDR3: CASSVPGTSGSNEQFF
DNA: TGTGCCAGCAGCGTGCCAGGGACTAGCGGGAGTAATGAGCAGTTCTTC
size: .
J: TRBJ2-1
V: TRBV9
D: TRBD2

CDR3: CASSDLGAGYGEKLFF
DNA: TGTGCCAGCAGTGACCTAGGGGCAGGGTACGGTGAAAAACTGTTTTTT
size: .
J: TRBJ1-4
V: TRBV25-1
D: .

CDR3: CASSVQLAMVTDTQYF
DNA: TGTGCCAGCAGCGTTCAACTAGCAATGGTAACAGATACGCAGTATTTT
size: .
J: TRBJ2-3
V: TRBV7-2
D: .

CDR3: CASSSSRRGPLRNEQFF
DNA: TGTGCCAGCAGCTCCTCTAGGAGGGGACCATTGCGGAATGAGCAGTTCTTC
size: .
J: TRBJ2-1
V: TRBV7-9
D: .

CDR3: CSAARGLAATYEQYF
DNA: TGCAGTGCAGCCCGCGGACTAGCGGCTACCTACGAGCAGTACTTC
size: .
J: TRBJ2-7
V: TRBV20-1
D: TRBD2

CDR3: CASSLVGTGNTEAFF
DNA: TGCGCCAGCAGCTTGGTCGGGACAGGGAACACTGAAGCTTTCTTT
size: .
J: TRBJ1-1
V: TRBV5-1
D: TRBD1

CDR3: CASAAGSQAYEQYF
DNA: TGCGCCAGCGCAGCGGGCAGCCAAGCCTACGAGCAGTACTTC
size: .
J: TRBJ2-7
V: TRBV5-1
D: .

CDR3: CASSSDLAGSPYEQYF
DNA: TGTGCCAGCAGCTCCGACCTAGCGGGAAGCCCCTACGAGCAGTACTTC
size: few
J: TRBJ2-7
V: TRBV7-2
D: TRBD2

CDR3: CASSPDYHRNEQFF
DNA: TGTGCCAGCAGCCCGGACTACCACCGCAATGAGCAGTTCTTC
size: once
J: TRBJ2-1
V: TRBV7-3
D: .

CDR3: CASSLLTLRDRDYEQYF
DNA: TGTGCCAGCAGTTTACTGACCCTCCGGGACAGGGACTACGAGCAGTACTTC
size: few
J: TRBJ2-7
V: TRBV28
D: TRBD1

CDR3: CASSQESALSRAGGRADTQYF
DNA: TGTGCCAGCAGCCAAGAGTCGGCTTTATCACGAGCGGGAGGACGGGCAGATACGCAGTATTTT
size: .
J: TRBJ2-3
V: TRBV14
D: TRBD2

CDR3: CASSSRLASGELFF
DNA: TGTGCCAGCAGCTCCAGATTGGCTAGCGGGGAGCTGTTTTTT
size: .
J: TRBJ2-2
V: TRBV7-2
D: .

CDR3: CAFGLVTDTQYF
DNA: TGTGCGTTTGGACTAGTAACAGATACGCAGTATTTT
size: .
J: TRBJ2-3
V: TRBV30
D: TRBD2